These T cell receptor beta chains were read from a single sample in a study of blood T cell repertoires in COVID-19. Clones were read by immunoSEQ multiplex PCR, and TCRdb kept only the in-frame ones, dropping some. The profile shows fewer than 60,000 clones, approximately 82% of them singletons. Sequencing was carried out using peripheral blood. These receptors all stem from a man in his sixties with acute or convalescent COVID-19. The CDR3 runs from the conserved cysteine through the conserved F or W. Each record gives: D gene, V gene, CDR3 length, J gene, clone size, CDR3 protein, CDR3 DNA. A D gene is named only where the DNA matches it firmly. Clone size appears in some rows only: once, few, many, or a class for an expanded clone.

TRBD1	TRBV18	15	TRBJ1-1	few	CASSLSGGGNTEAFF	TGTGCCAGCTCACTCTCAGGGGGCGGGAACACTGAAGCTTTCTTT
TRBD1	TRBV5-1	12	TRBJ1-3	.	CASSLPGQAKNF	TGCGCCAGCAGCTTGCCGGGACAGGCAAAAAATTTT
TRBD1	TRBV5-1	14	TRBJ2-3	.	CASSSTGNADTQYF	TGCGCCAGCAGCTCGACAGGGAACGCAGATACGCAGTATTTT
.	TRBV7-6	16	TRBJ2-2	.	CASSLEAGRATGELFF	TGTGCCAGCAGCTTAGAGGCGGGGCGGGCGACCGGGGAGCTGTTTTTT
.	TRBV30	13	TRBJ1-2	.	CAWRVDRLYGYTF	TGTGCCTGGAGGGTTGACAGACTCTATGGCTACACCTTC
TRBD1	TRBV27	16	TRBJ1-5	.	CASRVKGTGYNQPQHF	TGTGCCAGCAGGGTCAAGGGGACAGGGTACAATCAGCCCCAGCATTTT
.	TRBV5-1	14	TRBJ1-1	.	CASSSQVENTEAFF	TGCGCCAGCAGCTCCCAGGTGGAGAACACTGAAGCTTTCTTT
.	TRBV5-4	14	TRBJ2-7	.	CASSLDRGSYEQYF	TGTGCCAGCAGCTTGGATCGGGGGTCGTACGAGCAGTACTTC
.	TRBV11-2	15	TRBJ1-5	.	CASSLGGYSNQPQHF	TGTGCCAGCAGCTTAGGAGGGTATAGCAATCAGCCCCAGCATTTT
.	TRBV5-1	13	TRBJ1-1	.	CASAPRSNTEAFF	TGCGCCAGCGCACCTCGGTCGAACACTGAAGCTTTCTTT
.	TRBV6-1	15	TRBJ2-7	.	CASSESAGWDKEQYF	TGTGCCAGCAGTGAATCTGCGGGATGGGATAAGGAGCAGTACTTC
TRBD1	TRBV4-1	18	TRBJ1-4	few	CASSQVGFLGQGNEKLFF	TGCGCCAGCAGCCAAGTTGGCTTTTTGGGACAGGGTAATGAAAAACTGTTTTTT
TRBD1	TRBV19	15	TRBJ1-5	once	CASSSWGTGGQPQHF	TGTGCCAGTAGTTCCTGGGGGACAGGAGGCCAGCCCCAGCATTTT
.	TRBV7-6	13	TRBJ1-2	.	CASSRGLTYGYTF	TGTGCCAGCAGCCGGGGTCTTACCTATGGCTACACCTTC
.	TRBV4-1	14	TRBJ1-4	.	CASSQGGAREKLFF	TGCGCCAGCAGCCAGGGGGGGGCTAGGGAAAAACTGTTTTTT
.	TRBV30	13	TRBJ1-5	.	CAWSVGQNQPQHF	TGTGCCTGGAGTGTAGGACAGAATCAGCCCCAGCATTTT
TRBD1	TRBV19	17	TRBJ1-5	.	CASGVSRSLQGNQPQHF	TGTGCCAGTGGGGTTAGTAGGTCCTTACAGGGGAATCAGCCCCAGCATTTT
.	TRBV5-1	14	TRBJ2-5	.	CASSLTGLQETQYF	TGCGCCAGCAGCTTAACAGGGCTCCAAGAGACCCAGTACTTC
.	TRBV6-2/TRBV6-3	13	TRBJ2-2	.	CASSFSGVGELFF	TGTGCCAGCAGTTTTTCGGGGGTCGGGGAGCTGTTTTTT
TRBD2	TRBV5-6	19	TRBJ2-1	.	CASSLFGLAGASSYNEQFF	TGTGCCAGCAGCTTGTTCGGGCTAGCGGGGGCGAGCTCCTACAATGAGCAGTTCTTC
TRBD1	TRBV5-1	15	TRBJ1-2	.	CASSLLRGLGYGYTF	TGCGCCAGCAGCTTGTTGAGGGGGCTTGGCTATGGCTACACCTTC
TRBD2	TRBV10-2	13	TRBJ2-3	.	CASSLTSVDTQYF	TGCGCCAGCAGTTTGACTAGCGTAGATACGCAGTATTTT
TRBD1	TRBV5-6	13	TRBJ1-2	.	CASSSGQSYGYTF	TGTGCCAGCAGTTCGGGACAGTCCTATGGCTACACCTTC
.	TRBV7-3	12	TRBJ2-5	.	CASSFPGGTQYF	TGTGCCAGCAGCTTCCCCGGGGGGACCCAGTACTTC
.	TRBV29-1	9	TRBJ2-1	.	CSDSSYQFF	TGCAGCGACTCTAGCTATCAGTTCTTC
.	TRBV19	11	TRBJ1-6	.	CASGLNSPLHF	TGTGCCAGTGGGCTTAATTCACCCCTCCACTTT
TRBD2	TRBV27	15	TRBJ2-1	.	CASSLTGTSLNEQFF	TGTGCCAGCAGTCTAACCGGGACTAGCCTCAATGAGCAGTTCTTC
TRBD2	TRBV2	12	TRBJ2-5	.	CASSEAGGAQYF	TGTGCCAGCAGTGAAGCGGGAGGGGCCCAGTACTTC
.	TRBV5-4	14	TRBJ1-2	.	CASSSQAGPYGYTF	TGTGCCAGCAGCTCCCAAGCGGGCCCCTATGGCTACACCTTC
TRBD1	TRBV29-1	12	TRBJ2-7	.	CSVNRGNNEQYF	TGCAGCGTTAACAGGGGGAATAACGAGCAGTACTTC
.	TRBV5-8	15	TRBJ2-7	.	CASSVYDRTAYEQYF	TGTGCCAGCAGCGTATATGACAGGACTGCCTACGAGCAGTACTTC
.	TRBV9	14	TRBJ2-7	.	CASSVNRDTLEKYF	TGTGCCAGCAGCGTGAACAGGGATACCCTTGAAAAGTACTTC
.	TRBV19	15	TRBJ1-5	.	CATTLQGYSNQPQHF	TGTGCCACTACCCTACAGGGTTATAGCAATCAGCCCCAGCATTTT
TRBD1	TRBV2	14	TRBJ1-5	.	CASSRGQGNQPQHF	TGTGCCAGCAGTAGGGGACAGGGCAATCAGCCCCAGCATTTT
.	TRBV4-1	13	TRBJ1-4	.	CASARTLNEKLFF	TGCGCCAGCGCGAGAACTCTTAATGAAAAACTGTTTTTT
TRBD2	TRBV7-2	18	TRBJ2-2	.	CASSFTPSGGANTGELFF	TGTGCCAGCAGCTTTACCCCTAGCGGGGGGGCGAACACCGGGGAGCTGTTTTTT
TRBD1	TRBV27	13	TRBJ1-6	.	CASSWDRNSPLHF	TGTGCCAGCAGTTGGGACAGGAATTCACCCCTCCACTTT
.	TRBV4-2	15	TRBJ1-1	.	CASSQDQGKYTEAFF	TGTGCCAGCAGCCAAGATCAGGGGAAGTACACTGAAGCTTTCTTT
.	TRBV21-1	14	TRBJ1-1	few	CASSRQGRGIVAFF	TGTGCCAGCAGTCGACAGGGGCGAGGGATCGTGGCTTTCTTT
.	TRBV30	13	TRBJ2-7	once	CAWRMHSTYEQYF	TGTGCCTGGAGAATGCACAGCACCTACGAGCAGTACTTC
.	TRBV6-5	14	TRBJ1-2	.	CASKLGGQGYGYTF	TGTGCCAGCAAACTCGGGGGGCAAGGGTATGGCTACACCTTC
TRBD1	TRBV6-5	15	TRBJ1-6	.	CASSPWTGQNSPLHF	TGTGCCAGCAGTCCCTGGACAGGGCAGAATTCACCCCTCCACTTT
.	TRBV5-1	20	TRBJ2-2	.	CASSLLPHSRRDPDTGELFF	TGCGCCAGCAGCTTGTTGCCCCATTCCCGGAGGGATCCGGACACCGGGGAGCTGTTTTTT
TRBD1	TRBV28	15	TRBJ1-5	.	CASSFRQGAPQPQHF	TGTGCCAGCAGTTTCAGACAGGGTGCCCCTCAGCCCCAGCATTTT
.	TRBV2	15	TRBJ2-2	once	CASSGGTGITGELFF	TGTGCCAGCAGTGGAGGAACAGGGATCACCGGGGAGCTGTTTTTT
.	TRBV5-1	16	TRBJ2-5	.	CASSPPRGVGQETQYF	TGCGCCAGCAGCCCGCCCCGAGGAGTTGGCCAAGAGACCCAGTACTTC
TRBD1	TRBV19	15	TRBJ1-2	once	CASSSTGTGGDGYTF	TGTGCCAGTAGTTCTACCGGGACAGGGGGCGATGGCTACACCTTC
.	TRBV12-5	13	TRBJ1-4	once	CASGFRGNEKLFF	TGTGCTAGTGGTTTTAGGGGAAATGAAAAACTGTTTTTT
TRBD1	TRBV9	14	TRBJ2-1	.	CASSVGTAYNEQFF	TGTGCCAGCAGCGTGGGGACAGCCTACAATGAGCAGTTCTTC
.	TRBV27	14	TRBJ1-2	.	CASSRDNGPYGYTF	TGTGCCAGCAGTAGGGACAATGGACCTTATGGCTACACCTTC
TRBD2	TRBV6-1	16	TRBJ2-3	.	CASSGSGSSPAYTQYF	TGTGCCAGCAGTGGTAGCGGGTCCTCGCCTGCCTATACGCAGTATTTT
.	TRBV4-1	16	TRBJ1-6	few	CASSPEGGKHNSPLHF	TGCGCCAGCAGCCCGGAGGGGGGGAAACACAATTCACCCCTCCACTTT
.	TRBV6-5	13	TRBJ1-5	.	CASSYELNQPQHF	TGTGCCAGCAGTTACGAGCTTAATCAGCCCCAGCATTTT
TRBD2	TRBV7-9	17	TRBJ2-3	.	CASPGLADLAPPDTQYF	TGTGCCAGTCCGGGGCTAGCGGACCTCGCACCACCAGATACGCAGTATTTT
.	TRBV9	14	TRBJ1-3	.	CASSVESSGNTIYF	TGTGCCAGCAGCGTGGAGTCCTCTGGAAACACCATATATTTT
.	TRBV4-1	14	TRBJ2-7	.	CASSQDRVVHEQYF	TGCGCCAGCAGCCAAGACAGGGTGGTCCACGAGCAGTACTTC
.	TRBV30	14	TRBJ1-4	once	CAWRYKGANEKLFF	TGTGCCTGGAGATATAAAGGGGCTAATGAAAAACTGTTTTTT